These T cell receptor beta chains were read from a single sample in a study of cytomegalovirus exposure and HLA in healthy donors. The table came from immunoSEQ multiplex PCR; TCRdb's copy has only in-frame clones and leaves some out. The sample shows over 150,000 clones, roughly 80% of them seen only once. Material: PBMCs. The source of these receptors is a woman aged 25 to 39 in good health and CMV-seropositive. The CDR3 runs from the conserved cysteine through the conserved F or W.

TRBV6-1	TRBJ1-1	CASSEGSAGRTEAFF
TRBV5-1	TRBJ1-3	CASSWGQVGAFSGNTIYF
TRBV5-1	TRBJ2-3	CASSPLGPILDTQYF
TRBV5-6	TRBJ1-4	CASSQWTDPNEKLFF
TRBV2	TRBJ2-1	CASKGPGGEQFF
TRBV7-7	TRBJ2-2	CASSPLTGEVTGELFF
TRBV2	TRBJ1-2	CASKEARTDNYGYTF
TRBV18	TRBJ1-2	CASSPGRGSWFGYTF
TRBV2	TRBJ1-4	CASSESDRPYEKLFF
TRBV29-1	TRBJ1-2	CSVVPGHRNYGYTF
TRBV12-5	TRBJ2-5	CASGPAGGRETQYF
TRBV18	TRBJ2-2	CASSATGAAGELFF
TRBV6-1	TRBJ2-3	CASSERRIAGHTQYF
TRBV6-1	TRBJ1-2	CASSGLFYYGYTF
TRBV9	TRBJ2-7	CASSPLSSYEQYF
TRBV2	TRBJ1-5	CASSEDRTGAMQPQHF
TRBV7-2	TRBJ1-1	CASSREELAFF
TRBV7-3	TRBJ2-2	CASSPETTGELFF
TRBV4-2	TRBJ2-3	CASSQTQGLGADTQYF
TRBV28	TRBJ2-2	CASSPTVTRTGELFF
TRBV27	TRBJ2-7	CASSLSAGGYEQYF
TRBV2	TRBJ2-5	CASTVIGGGLETQYF
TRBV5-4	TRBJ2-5	CASSLVSSGKETQYF
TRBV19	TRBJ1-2	CASSIGGQFYGYTF
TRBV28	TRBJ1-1	CVARDTEAFF
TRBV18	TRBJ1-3	CASSPTEFSGNTIYF
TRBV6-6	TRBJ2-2	CASTQSPGELFF
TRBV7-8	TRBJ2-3	CASSFPGGRDTQYF
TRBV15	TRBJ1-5	CATAEAPRQPQHF
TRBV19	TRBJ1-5	CASSISRISNQPQHF
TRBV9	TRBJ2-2	CASSKFPNRGSTGELFF
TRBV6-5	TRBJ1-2	CASSRGHNYGYTF
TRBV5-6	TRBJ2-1	CASQAGGPFEQFF
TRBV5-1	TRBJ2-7	CATSRGISEEQYF
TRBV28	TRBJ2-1	CASSSRTSGGRSSYNEQFF
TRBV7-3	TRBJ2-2	CASSLKTQGSNHGELFF
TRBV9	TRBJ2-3	CASSLRLAGGPDTQYF
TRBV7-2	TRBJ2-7	CASSLFLYSHEQYF
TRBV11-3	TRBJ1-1	CASSKGQGSNTEAFF
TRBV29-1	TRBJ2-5	CSGRPQGWETQYF
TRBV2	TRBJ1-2	CASTGDRLGYYGYTF
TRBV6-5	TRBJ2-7	CASSYKGGEWYF
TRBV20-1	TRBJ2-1	CSAFRQDEQFF
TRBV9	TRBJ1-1	CASSKGANTEAFF
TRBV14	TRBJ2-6	CASRPGQGLSGANVLTF
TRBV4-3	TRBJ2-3	CASSLGLAVSTVPSTQYF
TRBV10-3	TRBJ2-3	CAIARDRAADTQYF
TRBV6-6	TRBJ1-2	CASRGGGAFYGYTF
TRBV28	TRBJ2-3	CASSSLLAGAGDTQYF
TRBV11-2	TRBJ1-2	CASSPEGYGYTF
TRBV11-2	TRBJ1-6	CASSQQAGSPLHF
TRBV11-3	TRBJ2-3	CASSSGLEADTQYF
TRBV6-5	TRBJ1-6	CASTLGQGYNSPLHF
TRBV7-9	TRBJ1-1	CASSLLGLETEAFF
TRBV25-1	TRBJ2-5	CASRSVAGVQETQYF
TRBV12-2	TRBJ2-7	CASRLGAF